This T cell receptor (beta chain) was documented in a study of coeliac disease. Whole-study context: Disease groups: newly diagnosed active, refractory type I, gluten-free-diet controlled. Study-level results: The authors judged this method unsuitable for unbiased gliadin-specific T cell detection. Published gliadin-specific TRB sequences appeared in about 55% of the 18 coeliac samples, 1 of 6 controls.

As to this clone: The antigen remains unidentified.

V was pared by 6 bases and J by 4 bases, with 5 bases of the junction left unmatched. CDR1 and CDR2 from the germline V gene are SQVTM and ANQGSEA. The CDR3 runs to 12 residues. Assay used: immunoSEQ multiplex PCR; TCRdb lists only in-frame clones, some missing. The sample lists thousands of clones; around 69% were seen once. Sequenced material: lamina propria lymphocytes from the gut. The receptor was derived from a man aged 25-45 years with celiac disease. The chain is built from TRBV29-1 and TRBJ2-5, with TRBD1 identical over 7 bases. The CDR3 bases are TGCAGCGTGAACAGGGGACGAGAGACCCAGTACTTC. Translation gives CSVNRGRETQYF.